Described below is a single TCR beta chain sequence and its context. Its antigen remains unknown. Building of the TCR beta libraries involved iRepertoire HTBI primers and Arm-PCR of CDR3 regions. MiXCR, applied by TCRdb to the multiplex PCR reads, yields one record per CDR3 protein. The profile shows under 700,000 distinct CDR3 sequences, 16% of them singletons. Time point: newly diagnosed GD, antithyroid drugs for less than 3 months. Extracted RNA from PBMCs served as the source of the TCR library. The patients were drawn from one endocrinology department in Xi'an, China. This specimen comes from a study of regulatory T cells in long-lasting Graves disease. The CDR3 totals 16 residues. Trimming removed 0 bases at V and 1 base at J, with 13 bases between. The germline V gene encodes CDR1 SGHVS and CDR2 FNYEAQ. Overall study findings and caveats: Clonotypes that were public and shared totalled 2,500 to 3,500 in persistent patients versus 850 to 1,000 in new patients.

These data are also associated with another study on T cells in Graves' hyperthyroidism and ophthalmopathy. As reported in that work: Most thyroid clonotypes with frequency above 0.001 were detected in blood.

The receptor was derived from a woman aged 35-65 years with Graves disease. The input for sequencing was peripheral blood mononuclear cells (PBMCs), taken at new diagnosis, from a patient treated with antithyroid drugs. V usage is TRBV7-6 and J usage is TRBJ2-7; possibly TRBD1 for D (7 bases). The CDR3 reads CASSLAGQAGSYEQYF. CDR3 in DNA: TGTGCCAGCAGCTTAGCCGGACAGGCGGGGTCCTACGAGCAGTACTTC.